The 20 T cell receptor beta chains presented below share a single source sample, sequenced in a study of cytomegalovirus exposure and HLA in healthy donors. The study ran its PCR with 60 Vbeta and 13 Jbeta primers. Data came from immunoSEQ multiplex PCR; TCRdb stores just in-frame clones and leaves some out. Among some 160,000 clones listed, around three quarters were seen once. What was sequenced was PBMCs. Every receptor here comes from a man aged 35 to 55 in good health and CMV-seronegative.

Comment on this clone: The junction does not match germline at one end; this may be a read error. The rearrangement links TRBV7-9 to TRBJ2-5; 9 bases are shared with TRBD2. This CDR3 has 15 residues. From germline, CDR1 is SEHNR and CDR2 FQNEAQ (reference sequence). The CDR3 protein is CSSSLEGTSWETQYF. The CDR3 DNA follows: TGTTCCAGCAGCTTAGAGGGGACTAGCTGGGAGACCCAGTACTTC.

The CDR3 is CASSLAGQGFVAQHF. CDR3 in DNA: TGTGCCAGCAGCTTGGCAGGACAGGGGTTTGTGGCCCAGCATTTT. This sequence joins TRBV5-6 and TRBJ1-5; 9 bases align to TRBD1. V lost 0 bases to trimming and J lost 11 bases; unmatched junction nucleotides: 9. Germline lookup yields CDR1 SGHDT and CDR2 YYEEEE. The CDR3 runs 15 residues.

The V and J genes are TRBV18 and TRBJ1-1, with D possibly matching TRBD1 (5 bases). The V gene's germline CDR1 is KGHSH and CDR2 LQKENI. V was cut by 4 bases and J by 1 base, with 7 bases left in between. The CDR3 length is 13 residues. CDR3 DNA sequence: TGTGCCAGCTCACAGGGGCAGAACACTGAAGCTTTCTTT. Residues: CASSQGQNTEAFF. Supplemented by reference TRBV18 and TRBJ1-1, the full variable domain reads NAGVMQNPRHLVRRRGQEARLRCSPMKGHSHVYWYRQLPEEGLKFMVYLQKENIIDESGMPKERFSAEFPKEGPSILRIQQVVRGDSAAYFCASSQGQNTEAFFGQGTRLTVV.

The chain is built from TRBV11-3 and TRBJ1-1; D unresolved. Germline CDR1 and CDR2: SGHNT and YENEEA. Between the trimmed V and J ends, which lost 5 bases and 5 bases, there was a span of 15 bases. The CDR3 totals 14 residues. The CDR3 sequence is CASSQASHGTEAFF. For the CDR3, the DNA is TGTGCCAGCAGCCAGGCGAGTCATGGGACTGAAGCTTTCTTT. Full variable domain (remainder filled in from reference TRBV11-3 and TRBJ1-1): EAGVVQSPRYKIIEKKQPVAFWCNPISGHNTLYWYLQNLGQGPELLIRYENEEAVDDSQLPKDRFSAERLKGVDSTLKIQPAELGDSAVYLCASSQASHGTEAFFGQGTRLTVV.

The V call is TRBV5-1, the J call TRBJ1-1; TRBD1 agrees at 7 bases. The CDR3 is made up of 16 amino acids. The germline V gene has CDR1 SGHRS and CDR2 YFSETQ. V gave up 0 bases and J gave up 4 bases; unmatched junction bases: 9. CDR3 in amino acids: CASSLGWGQTLTEAFF. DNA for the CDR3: TGCGCCAGCAGCTTGGGTTGGGGACAGACCCTCACTGAAGCTTTCTTT.

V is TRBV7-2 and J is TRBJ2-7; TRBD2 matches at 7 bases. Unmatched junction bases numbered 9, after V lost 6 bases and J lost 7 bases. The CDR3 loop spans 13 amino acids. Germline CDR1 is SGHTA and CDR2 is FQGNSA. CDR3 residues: CASSFTPGGEQYF. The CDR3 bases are TGTGCCAGCAGTTTTACCCCCGGGGGGGAGCAGTACTTC.

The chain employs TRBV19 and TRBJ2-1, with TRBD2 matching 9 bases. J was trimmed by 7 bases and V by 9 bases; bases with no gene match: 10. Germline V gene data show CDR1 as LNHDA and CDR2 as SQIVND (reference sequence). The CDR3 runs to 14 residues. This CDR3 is CASERRGGTNEQFF. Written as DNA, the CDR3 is TGTGCCAGCGAGCGGCGGGGGGGCACTAATGAGCAGTTCTTC.

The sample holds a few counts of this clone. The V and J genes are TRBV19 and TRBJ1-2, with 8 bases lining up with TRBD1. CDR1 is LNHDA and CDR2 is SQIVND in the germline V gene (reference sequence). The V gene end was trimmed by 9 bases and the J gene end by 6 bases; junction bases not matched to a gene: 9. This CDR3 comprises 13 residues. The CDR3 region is CASEDRGYNGYTF. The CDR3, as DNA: TGTGCCAGCGAAGACAGGGGTTATAATGGCTACACCTTC.

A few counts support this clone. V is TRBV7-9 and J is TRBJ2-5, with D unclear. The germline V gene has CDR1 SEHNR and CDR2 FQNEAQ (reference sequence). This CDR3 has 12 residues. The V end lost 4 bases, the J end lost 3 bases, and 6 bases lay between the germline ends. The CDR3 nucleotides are TGTGCCAGCAGCTCAGGTGAAGAGACCCAGTACTTC. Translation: CASSSGEETQYF.

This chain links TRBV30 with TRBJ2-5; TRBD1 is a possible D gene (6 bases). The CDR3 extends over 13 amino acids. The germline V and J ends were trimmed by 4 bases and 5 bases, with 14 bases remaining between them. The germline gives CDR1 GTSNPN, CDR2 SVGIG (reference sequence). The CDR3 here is CAWKIGGGETQYF. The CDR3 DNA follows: TGTGCCTGGAAAATTGGGGGCGGCGAGACCCAGTACTTC.

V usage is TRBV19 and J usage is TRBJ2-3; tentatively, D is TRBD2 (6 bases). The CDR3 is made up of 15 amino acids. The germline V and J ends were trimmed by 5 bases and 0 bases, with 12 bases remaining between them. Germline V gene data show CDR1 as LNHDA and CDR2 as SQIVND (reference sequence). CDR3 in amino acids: CASSETSYSTDTQYF. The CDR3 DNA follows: TGTGCCAGTAGTGAGACTAGTTACAGCACAGATACGCAGTATTTT.

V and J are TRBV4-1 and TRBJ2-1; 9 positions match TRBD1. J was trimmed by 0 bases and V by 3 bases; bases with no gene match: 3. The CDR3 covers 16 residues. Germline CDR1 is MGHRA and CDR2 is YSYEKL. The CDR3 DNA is TGCGCCAGCAGCCACCCGACAGGGGGCTCCTACAATGAGCAGTTCTTC. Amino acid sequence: CASSHPTGGSYNEQFF.

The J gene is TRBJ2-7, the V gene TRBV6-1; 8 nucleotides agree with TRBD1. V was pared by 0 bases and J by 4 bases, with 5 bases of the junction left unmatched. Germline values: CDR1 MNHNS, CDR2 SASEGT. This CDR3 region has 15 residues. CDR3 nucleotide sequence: TGTGCCAGCAGTGAAGCTGGACAGGGCCAATACGAGCAGTACTTC. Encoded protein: CASSEAGQGQYEQYF.

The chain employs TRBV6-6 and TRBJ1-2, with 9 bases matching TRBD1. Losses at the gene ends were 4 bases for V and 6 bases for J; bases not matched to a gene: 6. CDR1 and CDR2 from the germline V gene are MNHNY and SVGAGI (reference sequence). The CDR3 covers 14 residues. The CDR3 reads CASSFPDRGDGYTF. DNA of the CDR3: TGTGCCAGCAGTTTCCCGGACAGGGGAGATGGCTACACCTTC.

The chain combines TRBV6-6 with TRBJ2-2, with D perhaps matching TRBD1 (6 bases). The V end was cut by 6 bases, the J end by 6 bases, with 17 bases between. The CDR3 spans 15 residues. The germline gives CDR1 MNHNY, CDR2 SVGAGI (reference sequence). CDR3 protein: CASRKLQGPPGELFF. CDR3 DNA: TGTGCCAGCAGGAAGCTACAGGGTCCTCCCGGGGAGCTGTTTTTT.

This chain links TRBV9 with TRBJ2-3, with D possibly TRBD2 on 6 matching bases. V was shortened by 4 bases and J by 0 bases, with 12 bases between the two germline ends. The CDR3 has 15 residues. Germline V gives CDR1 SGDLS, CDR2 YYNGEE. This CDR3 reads CASSSEGRSTDTQYF. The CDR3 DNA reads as TGTGCCAGCAGCTCAGAGGGGAGGAGCACAGATACGCAGTATTTT.

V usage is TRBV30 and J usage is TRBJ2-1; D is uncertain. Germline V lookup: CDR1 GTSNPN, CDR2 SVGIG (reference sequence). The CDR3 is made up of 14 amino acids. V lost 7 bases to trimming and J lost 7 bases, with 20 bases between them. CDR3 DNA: TGTGCCTTTTCTCCTTCGACAAGGTTGAATGAGCAGTTCTTC. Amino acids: CAFSPSTRLNEQFF.

CDR3 region: CASSSYGTEDYGYTF. CDR3 DNA sequence: TGCGCCAGCAGCTCTTACGGGACAGAGGACTATGGCTACACCTTC. The chain is built from TRBV4-3 and TRBJ1-2; 7 bases are shared with TRBD1. Per germline, CDR1 LGHNA and CDR2 YSLEER. The CDR3 has 15 residues. Trimming removed 5 bases from V and 3 bases from J; junction bases left unmatched: 9.

CDR3 bases: TGTGCCAGTAGTATTGGGACAGGGGCGGTCGAGACCCAGTACTTC. Protein sequence: CASSIGTGAVETQYF. The V gene is TRBV19, the J gene TRBJ2-5; 10 nucleotides agree with TRBD1. This CDR3 is built from 15 residues. Trimming took 3 bases from V and 5 from J; bases not matched to a gene: 6. Germline loops: CDR1 LNHDA, CDR2 SQIVND (reference sequence). Full variable domain (rest looked up from reference TRBV19 and TRBJ2-5): DGGITQSPKYLFRKEGQNVTLSCEQNLNHDAMYWYRQDPGQGLRLIYYSQIVNDFQKGDIAEGYSVSREKKESFPLTVTSAQKNPTAFYLCASSIGTGAVETQYFGPGTRLLVL.

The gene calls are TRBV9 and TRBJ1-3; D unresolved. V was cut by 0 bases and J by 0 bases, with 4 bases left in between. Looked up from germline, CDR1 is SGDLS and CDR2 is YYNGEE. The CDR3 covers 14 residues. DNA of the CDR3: TGTGCCAGCAGCGTAGACAGCTCTGGAAACACCATATATTTT. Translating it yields CASSVDSSGNTIYF.